This record concerns one T cell receptor beta chain sequence. What antigen it recognizes has not been identified. No much larger clone is present one base from it, and per-base qualities are unavailable. The CDR1 and CDR2 encoded by the germline V gene are LGHNA and YNFKEQ. Germline trimming: 3 bases from V, 5 bases from J; junction bases outside gene matches: 13. The CDR3 holds 16 amino acids from the cysteine to the phenylalanine. CDR3 DNA only is kept here, 48 bases in frame from base 1. The record originates from a study of blood T cell repertoires in COVID-19 (dated by TCRdb to 2020 to 2021). Background on the whole study: The collaborator samples originated in the United States, Italy and Spain and spanned the acute and convalescent phases of COVID-19. Where HLA class I and class II types were available, the types were taken from metadata supplied by the sample provider, not from assay-based typing. The prospective study material was composed of cDNA or gDNA derived from T cells, B-cell-depleted T cells, or PBMCs. Sample metadata almost always included a de-identified subject ID, COVID-19 status, age in years and sex. Deeply sampled blood TCRbeta repertoires from subjects exposed to, actively infected with, or recovered from COVID-19 were included in the dataset. A freely available public database, intended as a resource for researchers studying the immune response to SARS-CoV-2, is where the repertoires were released. Samples were obtained from the ongoing ImmuneRACE study (first 160 participants) and from 1,254 subjects provided by 6 global collaborators. Summary of the overall study and its limitations: The amount of clinical and demographic metadata varied by source and participant and was provided uncurated.

Collaborating institutions collected whole blood in K2EDTA tubes following their own protocols. For TCRbeta analysis, collaborators shipped samples as frozen whole blood, isolated PBMCs, or DNA extracted from either of those sample types. The immunoSEQ Assay, a bias-controlled multiplex PCR, was used to amplify TCRbeta CDR3 regions from genomic DNA. Turning to the authors' computational methods: The number of nucleated cells in each sample was estimated from the amplification of reference gene primers within the assay. To quantify the absolute abundance of each unique TCRbeta CDR3 rearrangement, sequence reads were collapsed and filtered. For each sample, productive Simpson clonality was calculated by taking the square root of Simpson's diversity index across productive rearrangements. This immuneACCESS table, as held by TCRdb, lists in-frame sequences with V and J called but not all clones. Of the missing ones, under half trace to an unresolved V gene in checked studies; the others have no known cause. The V and J calls and clone size are taken from that table; D and trimming were inferred from the DNA. In this sample the table shows over 85,000 clones, around 89% of which occur a single time. The leading ten clones occupy 3.3% of the sample.

This TCR came from a woman aged 45-60 years with acute or convalescent COVID-19. Rearrangement joined TRBV4-2 to TRBJ2-7, and TRBD2 aligns with 7 junction nucleotides. Sample: peripheral blood. The CDR3 reads CASSHRVGPSGNEQYF. The nucleotides read TGTGCCAGCAGCCACCGAGTGGGGCCTAGCGGTAACGAGCAGTACTTC.